A selection of T cell receptor beta chains follows, all from one sample in a study of cytomegalovirus exposure and HLA in healthy donors. TCRdb's table, derived via immunoSEQ multiplex PCR, lists solely in-frame clones and lacks some. The table lists 100,000 to 120,000 clones, about 90% of them singletons. Material: PBMCs. These receptor sequences come from a man aged 40-55 years in good health and CMV-seronegative. The CDR3 runs from the conserved cysteine through the conserved F or W. The size field is filled for only some rows; it gives once, few, many or a size class.

size | V | CDR3
. | TRBV27 | CASRSLKGTGELFF
. | TRBV7-9 | CASTVAPGGRYEQYF
. | TRBV7-2 | CASNYASVNSPLHF
. | TRBV5-6 | CASSRRGTGEGYGYTF
. | TRBV29-1 | CSAQTADQPQHF
. | TRBV7-2 | CASSSNLGAGRNSYNEQFF
. | TRBV4-2 | CASSQERNRGVTDTQYF
. | TRBV7-2 | CASSSTGTGHGYTF
. | TRBV5-6 | CASSLAGYEQFF
. | TRBV10-3 | CAIRGTVSSYEQYF
. | TRBV18 | CASSLREGTDTQYF
few | TRBV9 | CASSRNGLAGETQYF
once | TRBV15 | CATSRDGQGDQPQHF
. | TRBV30 | CAWSPNYSDTFGGRGYTF
. | TRBV9 | CASSISLGGDAEAFF
. | TRBV19 | CASSIGVLSNTGELFF
. | TRBV9 | CASSPGGVGYEQYF
few | TRBV28 | CASSSGGGLFF
. | TRBV30 | CAWEGTSGTGMMDSPLHF
. | TRBV5-4 | CATAYKAGNTDTQYF
. | TRBV5-1 | CASSLEGPPLDYEQYF
. | TRBV10-3 | CATGTGPREKLFF
. | TRBV6-1 | CASSDRETQYF
. | TRBV5-1 | CASSPGETQYF